The 21 T cell receptor beta chains listed next were all sequenced from one sample in a study of blood T cells in healthy people across ages (dated by TCRdb to 2013 to 2016). Libraries came from 5' RACE. These reads were obtained on an Illumina HiSeq 2500. A second PCR of roughly 7 to 11 cycles was performed with a sample-barcoded 5' primer and a J-beta primer mix. The public sequencing data were trimmed at Q25 with fastp and processed into clonotypes with MiXCR by TCRdb, which kept only in-frame beta chains. CDR3 protein duplicates are merged, each entry listing the most common genes and DNA. Within this sample are some 860,000 distinct CDR3 sequences, with approximately 53% of them counted one time only. Jointly, the top ten make up roughly 24% of the sample. The material sequenced was blood. These receptors were taken from a man between 35 and 55 years old in good health.

The chain has TRBV7-2 and TRBJ2-4, with D unresolved. Trimming stripped 2 bases from V and 8 bases from J, with 13 bases between. The germline V gene has CDR1 SGHTA and CDR2 FQGNSA. CDR3 length equals 14 residues. CDR3 DNA: TGTGCCAGCAGCTTAATGGATCGCCAATACATTCAGTACTTC. It yields the protein CASSLMDRQYIQYF.

There are a few counts of this clonotype. The V gene is TRBV10-3, the J gene TRBJ2-7; D not certain. The J call may be faulty, since TRBJ2-5 better matches the DNA end. Germline values: CDR1 ENHRY, CDR2 SYGVKD. The CDR3 sequence is 12 residues long. The DNA of the CDR3 is TGTGCCATCAGAGGGCTGGGGGAGACCCAGTACTTC. Amino acids: CAIRGLGETQYF.

This clonotype came up a few times. The rearrangement uses TRBV27 and TRBJ2-1; 9 bases agree with TRBD2. The CDR3 covers 18 residues. V gave up 6 bases and J gave up 2 bases; unmatched junction bases: 14. CDR1 is MNHEY, CDR2 SMNVEV, per germline (reference sequence). CDR3 DNA: TGTGCCAGCAGCACCTTAAGTGTAGCGGGAGACCCCTACAATGAGCAGTTCTTC. It is translated as CASSTLSVAGDPYNEQFF.

The chain employs TRBV27 and TRBJ2-4; possible D gene TRBD1, 5 bases. Germline CDR1 is MNHEY and CDR2 is SMNVEV (reference sequence). The V end lost 2 bases, the J end lost 3 bases, and 14 bases lay between the germline ends. The CDR3 extends over 16 amino acids. The DNA for the CDR3 is TGTGCCAGCAGTTTAGTTGGGGCCGGGTTCAAAAACATTCAGTACTTC. Protein sequence: CASSLVGAGFKNIQYF.

This clonotype is deemed medium-sized. The junction departs from the called germline gene at one end, perhaps through a read error. In DNA form, the CDR3 reads TGTGCTAGCAGCTTCGTAGGCTTGACCGGGGAGCTGTTTTTT. Amino acids: CASSFVGLTGELFF. V is TRBV7-7 and J is TRBJ2-2; D is unresolved. The germline V gene has CDR1 SSHAT and CDR2 FNYEAQ (reference sequence). CDR3 length equals 14 residues.

The chain uses TRBV6-4 and TRBJ2-3; D unresolved. The CDR3 sequence is 14 residues long. Trimming removed 8 bases at V and 6 bases at J, with 18 bases between. Germline V CDR1 and CDR2: MRHNA, SNTAGT. The CDR3 bases are TGTGCCAGCTCCCGCGAGGCAGGCTCGGATACGCAGTATTTT. This translates into CASSREAGSDTQYF.

The chain has TRBV27 and TRBJ2-7, with 10 bases identical to TRBD1. V shed 6 bases, J shed 2 bases, and the junction held 7 bases outside the gene matches. This CDR3 comprises 15 residues. Germline values: CDR1 MNHEY, CDR2 SMNVEV (reference sequence). The CDR3 spells CASRTPGQGTYEQYF. The DNA for the CDR3 is TGTGCCAGCAGGACCCCGGGACAGGGGACCTACGAGCAGTACTTC.

The chain employs TRBV20-1 and TRBJ2-5; 9 bases line up with TRBD2. Looked up from germline, CDR1 is DFQATT and CDR2 is SNEGSKA (reference sequence). CDR3 size: 15 residues. Germline trimming cut 3 bases from V and 11 bases from J; bases unmatched to any gene: 16. CDR3 coding DNA: TGCAGTGCTAGTGGGACTAGCAGCCCTGGGGGTGAGCAGTACTTC. It translates to CSASGTSSPGGEQYF.

This chain connects TRBV15 to TRBJ2-3, with 7 bases fitting TRBD2. Germline values: CDR1 LNHNV, CDR2 YYDKDF (reference sequence). V shed 3 bases and J 6 bases; nucleotides not matched to a gene: 15. The CDR3 covers 17 residues. CDR3 in DNA: TGTGCCACCAGCAGTGAAACTAGCGCAGGAGGTTGGGATACGCAGTATTTT. This encodes CATSSETSAGGWDTQYF.

The rearrangement links TRBV7-2 to TRBJ2-3, with TRBD1 as a possible D gene (5 bases). Trimming shortened V by 4 bases and J by 2 bases, and 10 bases separated the two germline ends. The CDR3 contains 14 residues. Per germline, CDR1 SGHTA and CDR2 FQGNSA. The CDR3, as DNA: TGTGCCAGCAGCTGGACATCCTACACAGATACGCAGTATTTT. Protein: CASSWTSYTDTQYF.

The chain links TRBV12-3 or TRBV12-4 to TRBJ2-4, with a weak D call TRBD2 (6 bases). This CDR3 has 14 amino acids. V gave up 5 bases and J gave up 13 bases, with 21 bases separating them. CDR3 nucleotides: TGTGCCAGCAGTCCTTCCAGGTATCCGGGGGAGCAGTACTTC. Its protein is CASSPSRYPGEQYF.

The chain couples TRBV6-2 or TRBV6-3 to TRBJ1-5; TRBD1 matches 7 bases. V lost 5 bases, J lost 3 bases, and 7 bases stayed unmatched. This CDR3 contains 15 residues. From germline, CDR1 is MNHEY and CDR2 SVGEGT. CDR3 coding DNA: TGTGCCAGCAGTCGAACAGGGGAATTCAATCAGCCCCAGCATTTT. Translated: CASSRTGEFNQPQHF.

This sequence joins TRBV5-1 and TRBJ1-2; D may be TRBD1 (5 bases). Germline lookup yields CDR1 SGHRS and CDR2 YFSETQ. V dropped 3 bases and J dropped 5 bases, with 17 bases sitting between them. The CDR3 spans 15 residues. CDR3 residues: CASSWGVQAGYGYTF. The CDR3, as DNA: TGCGCCAGCAGCTGGGGGGTCCAAGCCGGTTATGGCTACACCTTC.

The chain joins TRBV25-1 to TRBJ2-7; D not resolved. In germline, CDR1 is MGHDK, CDR2 SYGVNS. This CDR3 spans 14 amino acids. The V end was cut by 1 base, the J end by 2 bases, with 9 bases between. The CDR3, as DNA: TGTGCCAGCAGTGAATCTAAGACCGCCTACGAGCAGTACTTC. This encodes CASSESKTAYEQYF.

A few counts support this clonotype. The chain combines TRBV20-1 with TRBJ2-5; D not certain. The CDR3 contains 13 residues. The germline CDR1 and CDR2 sequences are DFQATT and SNEGSKA (reference sequence). The V end was cut by 3 bases, the J end by 2 bases, with 10 bases between. CDR3 loop: CSASRIVQETQYF. CDR3 in DNA: TGCAGTGCTAGTCGGATCGTACAAGAGACCCAGTACTTC.

This clonotype was recorded many times. The CDR3 loop reads CASSSRPGLAGEGSYNEQFF. The DNA for the CDR3 is TGCGCCAGCAGCTCTAGACCGGGACTAGCGGGAGAAGGGTCCTACAATGAGCAGTTCTTC. The chain uses TRBV5-1 and TRBJ2-1; 14 bases align to TRBD2. CDR3 length: 20 amino acids. With V trimmed by 3 bases and J by 1 base, 12 bases remained unmatched. CDR1 and CDR2 from the germline V gene are SGHRS and YFSETQ.

A few counts support this clonotype. The chain employs TRBV7-3 and TRBJ2-1; D gene uncertain. The germline V gene has CDR1 SGHTA and CDR2 FQGTGA. CDR3 length: 13 residues. V gave up 0 bases and J gave up 7 bases, with 7 bases separating them. The CDR3 here is CASSLTYGNEQFF. The CDR3 nucleotides read TGTGCCAGCAGCTTAACTTACGGGAATGAGCAGTTCTTC.

The CDR3 bases are TGTGCCAGCAGCTCCCAACCGGACTTCACAGATACGCAGTATTTT. As protein: CASSSQPDFTDTQYF. This chain uses TRBV7-2 with TRBJ2-3, with D possibly matching TRBD2 (5 bases). The germline CDR1 and CDR2 sequences are SGHTA and FQGNSA. CDR3 length: 15 amino acids. V was pared by 4 bases and J by 2 bases, with 13 bases between.

The genes are TRBV7-9 and TRBJ2-5; D unclear. The CDR3 has 15 amino acids. Germline V gene sequence: CDR1 SEHNR, CDR2 FQNEAQ (reference sequence). The V and J ends lost 7 bases and 4 bases respectively, with 19 bases between them. In DNA form, the CDR3 reads TGTGCCAGCAACTTGCCTCCGAGGTTGGGAGAGACCCAGTACTTC. The encoded protein is CASNLPPRLGETQYF.

The chain combines TRBV7-6 with TRBJ2-3; 7 bases fit TRBD1. The germline V gene encodes CDR1 SGHVS and CDR2 FNYEAQ. The CDR3 contains 17 residues. J gave up 1 base and V 1 base, and 8 bases lay outside the gene matches. As DNA, the CDR3 is TGTGCCAGCAGCTTAGATGGCCGGACAGGAGGCACAGATACGCAGTATTTT. This gives the protein CASSLDGRTGGTDTQYF.

The V call is TRBV20-1, the J call TRBJ2-7; D uncertain. V was cut by 3 bases and J by 2 bases, with 5 bases left in between. Germline lookup yields CDR1 DFQATT and CDR2 SNEGSKA (reference sequence). This CDR3 is built from 11 residues. This CDR3 reads CSASSAYEQYF. The CDR3 DNA sequence: TGCAGTGCTAGTTCAGCCTACGAGCAGTACTTC.